This T cell receptor (beta chain) was recorded in a study of OX40 agonist ivuxolimab in advanced cancers. Generated by immunoSEQ multiplex PCR, the TCRdb table keeps only in-frame clones and is missing some. Counted here are roughly 40,000 clones, about four fifths occurring once; the ten biggest clones make up 1.9%. This clone turned up a few times. Its antigen is still unknown. V lost 0 bases to trimming and J lost 4 bases, with 15 bases between them. The CDR3 totals 16 residues. The V gene's germline CDR1 is SGDLS and CDR2 YYNGEE. Study-level results: Determination of antigen specificity was not performed for the expanded peripheral T cells.

The chain recombines TRBV9 with TRBJ2-3; D may be TRBD1 (5 bases). The specimen comprised CD4+ or CD8+ T cells sorted from blood, sampled in a trial of the OX40 agonist ivuxolimab. The clonotype originates from an adult with an advanced solid tumor such as melanoma, head and neck, liver or kidney cancer. CDR3 sequence reads: CASSVDPHRTPDTQYF. The CDR3 bases are TGTGCCAGCAGCGTAGATCCCCACAGGACCCCAGATACGCAGTATTTT.